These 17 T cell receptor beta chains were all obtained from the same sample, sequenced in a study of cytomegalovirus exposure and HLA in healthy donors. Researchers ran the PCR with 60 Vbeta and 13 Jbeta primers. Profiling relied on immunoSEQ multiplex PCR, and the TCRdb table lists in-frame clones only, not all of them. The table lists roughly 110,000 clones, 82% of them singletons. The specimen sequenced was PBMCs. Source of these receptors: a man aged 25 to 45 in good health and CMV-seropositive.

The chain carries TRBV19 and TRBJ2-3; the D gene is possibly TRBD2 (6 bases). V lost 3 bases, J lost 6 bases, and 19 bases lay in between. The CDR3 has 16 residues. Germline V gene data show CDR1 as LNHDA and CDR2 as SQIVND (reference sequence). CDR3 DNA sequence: TGTGCCAGTAGTATGGCGGGGTCTAGCTCCCCCGATACGCAGTATTTT. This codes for CASSMAGSSSPDTQYF.

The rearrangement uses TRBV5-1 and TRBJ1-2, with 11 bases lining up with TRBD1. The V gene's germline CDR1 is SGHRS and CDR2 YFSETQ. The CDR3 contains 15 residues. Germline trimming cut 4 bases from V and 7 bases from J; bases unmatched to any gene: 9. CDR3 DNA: TGCGCCAGCAGCCTGGAACCGGGACAGGGGGTTGGCTACACCTTC. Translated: CASSLEPGQGVGYTF.

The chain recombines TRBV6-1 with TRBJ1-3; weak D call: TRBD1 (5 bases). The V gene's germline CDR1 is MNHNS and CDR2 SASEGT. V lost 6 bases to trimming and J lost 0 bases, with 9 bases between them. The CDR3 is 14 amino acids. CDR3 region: CASRLQDSGNTIYF. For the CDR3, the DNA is TGTGCCAGCAGGTTACAGGACTCTGGAAACACCATATATTTT.

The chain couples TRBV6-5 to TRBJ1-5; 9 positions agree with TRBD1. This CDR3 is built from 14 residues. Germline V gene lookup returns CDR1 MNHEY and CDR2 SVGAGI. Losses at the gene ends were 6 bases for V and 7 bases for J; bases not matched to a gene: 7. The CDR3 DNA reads TGTGCCAGCAGAAGACAGGGGGTTGCACAGCCCCAGCATTTT. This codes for CASRRQGVAQPQHF.

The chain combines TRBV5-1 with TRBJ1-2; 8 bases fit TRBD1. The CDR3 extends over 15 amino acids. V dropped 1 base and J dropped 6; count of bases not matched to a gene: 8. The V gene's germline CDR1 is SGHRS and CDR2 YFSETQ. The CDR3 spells CASSLWTGSSHGYTF. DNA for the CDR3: TGCGCCAGCAGCTTGTGGACAGGGTCATCCCATGGCTACACCTTC.

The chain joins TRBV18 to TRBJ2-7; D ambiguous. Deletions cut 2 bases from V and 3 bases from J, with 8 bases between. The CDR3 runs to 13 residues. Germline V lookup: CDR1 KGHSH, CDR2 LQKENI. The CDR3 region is CASSPSSVYEQYF. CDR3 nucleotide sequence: TGTGCCAGCTCACCATCAAGCGTCTACGAGCAGTACTTC.

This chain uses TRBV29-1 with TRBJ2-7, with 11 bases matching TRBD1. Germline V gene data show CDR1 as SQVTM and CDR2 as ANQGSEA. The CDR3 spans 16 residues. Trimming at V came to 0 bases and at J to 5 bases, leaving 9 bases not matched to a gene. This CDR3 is CSVEDPLDRGPHEQYF. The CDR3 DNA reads TGCAGCGTTGAAGATCCCTTGGACAGGGGGCCCCACGAGCAGTACTTC.

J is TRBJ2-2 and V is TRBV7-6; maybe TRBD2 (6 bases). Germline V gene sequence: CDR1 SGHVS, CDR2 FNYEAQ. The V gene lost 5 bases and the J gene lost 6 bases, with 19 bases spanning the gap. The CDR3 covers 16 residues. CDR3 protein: CASSLGTGALAGELFF. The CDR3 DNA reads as TGTGCCAGCAGCCTCGGGACTGGAGCCTTGGCCGGGGAGCTGTTTTTT.

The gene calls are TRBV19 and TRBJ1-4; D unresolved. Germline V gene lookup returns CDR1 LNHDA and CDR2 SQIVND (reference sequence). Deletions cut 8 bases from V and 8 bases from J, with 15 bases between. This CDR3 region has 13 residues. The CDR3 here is CASSLGVSEKLFF. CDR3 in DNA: TGTGCCAGTTCACTCGGGGTTAGCGAAAAACTGTTTTTT.

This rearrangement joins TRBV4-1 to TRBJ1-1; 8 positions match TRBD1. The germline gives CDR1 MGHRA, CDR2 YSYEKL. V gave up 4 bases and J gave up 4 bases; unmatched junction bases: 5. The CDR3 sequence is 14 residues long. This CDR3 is CASSLLTGVTEAFF. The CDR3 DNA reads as TGCGCCAGCAGCCTATTGACAGGGGTCACTGAAGCTTTCTTT.

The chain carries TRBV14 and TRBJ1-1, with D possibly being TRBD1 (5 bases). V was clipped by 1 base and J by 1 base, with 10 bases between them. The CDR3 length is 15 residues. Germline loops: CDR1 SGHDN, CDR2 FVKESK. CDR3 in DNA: TGTGCCAGCAGCCAAGCGATGACAGCGAACACTGAAGCTTTCTTT. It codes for CASSQAMTANTEAFF.

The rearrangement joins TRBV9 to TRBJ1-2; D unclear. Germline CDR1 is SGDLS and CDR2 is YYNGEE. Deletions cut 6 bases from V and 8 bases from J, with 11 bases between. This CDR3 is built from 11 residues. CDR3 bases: TGTGCCAGCACCGGGAGATTCGGCTACACCTTC. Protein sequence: CASTGRFGYTF. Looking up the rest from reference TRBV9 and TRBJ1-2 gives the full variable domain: DSGVTQTPKHLITATGQRVTLRCSPRSGDLSVYWYQQSLDQGLQFLIQYYNGEERAKGNILERFSAQQFPDLHSELNLSSLELGDSALYFCASTGRFGYTFGSGTRLTVV.

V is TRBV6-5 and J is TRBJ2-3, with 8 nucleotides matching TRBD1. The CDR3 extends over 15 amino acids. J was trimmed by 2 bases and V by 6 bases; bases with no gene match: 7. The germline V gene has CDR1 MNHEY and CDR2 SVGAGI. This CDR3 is CASRGWGQVTDTQYF. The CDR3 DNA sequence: TGTGCCAGCAGGGGGTGGGGACAGGTCACAGATACGCAGTATTTT.

The CDR3 sequence: CASSPSDTQYF. CDR3 coding DNA: TGTGCCAGCTCTCCGTCAGATACGCAGTATTTT. V and J are TRBV18 and TRBJ2-3, with D unresolved. The CDR3 is 11 amino acids. The germline V and J ends were trimmed by 6 bases and 4 bases, with 5 bases remaining between them. Germline V CDR1 and CDR2: KGHSH, LQKENI.

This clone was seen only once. The CDR3 here is CSVPNRGGTGELFF. DNA of the CDR3: TGCAGCGTTCCAAACAGGGGGGGCACCGGGGAGCTGTTTTTT. This chain links TRBV29-1 with TRBJ2-2, with a possible D match to TRBD1 (8 bases). Germline V lookup: CDR1 SQVTM, CDR2 ANQGSEA. Trimming took 5 bases from V and 4 from J, leaving 14 bases between them. The CDR3 has 14 residues.

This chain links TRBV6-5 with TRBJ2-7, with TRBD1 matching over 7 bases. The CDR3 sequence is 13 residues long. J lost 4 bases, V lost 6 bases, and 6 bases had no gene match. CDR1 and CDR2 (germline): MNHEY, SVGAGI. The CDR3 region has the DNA TGTGCCAGCAGGCAGGGACAGATTTACGAGCAGTACTTC. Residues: CASRQGQIYEQYF.

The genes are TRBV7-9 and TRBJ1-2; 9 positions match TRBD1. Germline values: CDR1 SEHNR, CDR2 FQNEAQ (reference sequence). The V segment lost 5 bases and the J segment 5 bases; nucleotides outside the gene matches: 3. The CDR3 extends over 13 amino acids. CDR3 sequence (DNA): TGTGCCAGCAGCCCGGGACAGGGTTATGGCTACACCTTC. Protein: CASSPGQGYGYTF.